This record looks at one TCR beta chain sequence and its context. What it binds is not known. The entry originates in a study of CD8 T cells in ankylosing spondylitis. Findings and caveats of the study: Clones linked to the disease showed a CD8+ phenotype. They occurred at relatively low frequencies in peripheral blood. Reportedly, disease-linked clones are significantly enriched in ankylosing spondylitis patients' matched synovial fluid. What seemed typical of ankylosing spondylitis blood was a TCR beta motif built from several highly homologous variants.

From the 5' RACE reads, TCRdb called clonotypes with MiXCR, one entry per CDR3 protein. The top ten hold over 10% of the sample, which has under 450,000 distinct CDR3 sequences, 20% to 25% seen once. Germline trimming cut 2 bases from V and 8 bases from J; bases unmatched to any gene: 6. The length of the CDR3 is 14 residues. The germline CDR1 and CDR2 sequences are MNHNS and SASEGT. This TCR derives from a male donor with ankylosing spondylitis or in good health (not recorded which). V and J are TRBV6-1 and TRBJ2-1; TRBD1 matches 7 bases. Sequenced material: blood, either unsorted or a sorted T cell fraction (not recorded which). CDR3 protein: CASSEYGQADEQFF. In DNA, the CDR3 is TGTGCCAGCAGTGAATACGGACAGGCCGATGAGCAGTTCTTC.